The 24 T cell receptor beta chains in this list originate from one sample, sequenced in a study of T-cell memory formation after mild COVID-19. TCRdb called the 5' RACE reads again in MiXCR, with one record for every CDR3 protein. The sample shows about 140,000 distinct CDR3 sequences, 11% to 15% of them seen only once. The specimen sequenced was PBMCs or a T cell subset sorted from them (not recorded which). These receptors were obtained from an adult woman who had mild COVID-19 (a few samples of this study predate the infection). Cell type and time point are not known.

The chain uses TRBV4-3 and TRBJ1-4; 7 bases fit TRBD1. Germline V CDR1 and CDR2: LGHNA, YSLEER. This CDR3 is 15 amino acids long. The V segment lost 1 base and the J segment 7 bases; nucleotides outside the gene matches: 6. CDR3 bases: TGCGCCAGCAGCCAAGTTCGACAGGGAGGTGAAAAACTGTTTTTT. This sequence encodes CASSQVRQGGEKLFF.

This clonotype was picked up many times. The chain employs TRBV6-5 and TRBJ1-2, with 8 bases matching TRBD1. This CDR3 comprises 16 residues. Germline V gene data show CDR1 as MNHEY and CDR2 as SVGAGI. J gave up 2 bases and V 0 bases, and 5 bases lay outside the gene matches. CDR3 in DNA: TGTGCCAGCAGTTACTCGACAGGGGAGGTCAACTATGGCTACACCTTC. Amino acids: CASSYSTGEVNYGYTF.

This chain connects TRBV6-5 to TRBJ2-7; TRBD1 agrees at 8 bases. Trimming at V came to 7 bases and at J to 6 bases, leaving 8 bases not matched to a gene. CDR1 is MNHEY, CDR2 SVGAGI, per germline. This CDR3 is built from 13 residues. The CDR3 DNA follows: TGTGCCAGCAAAGTCCCAGGGGGCGTCGAGCAGTACTTC. Translating gives CASKVPGGVEQYF.

This clonotype turned up a few times. CDR3 loop: CASSQLRDLSYEQYF. The CDR3, as DNA: TGCGCCAGCAGCCAACTCAGGGACCTTTCCTACGAGCAGTACTTC. This chain joins TRBV4-1 and TRBJ2-7; possibly TRBD1 or TRBD2 for D (5 bases each). The length of the CDR3 is 15 residues. Germline CDR1 is MGHRA and CDR2 is YSYEKL. Trimming cost V 2 bases and J 1 base, with 12 bases left between them.

This clonotype has a handful of counts. The chain is built from TRBV6-5 and TRBJ1-1, with 8 nucleotides matching TRBD1. The CDR3 length is 15 residues. Germline loops: CDR1 MNHEY, CDR2 SVGAGI. The V gene end was trimmed by 0 bases and the J gene end by 8 bases; junction bases not matched to a gene: 8. The CDR3 DNA is TGTGCCAGCAGTTACTCGACAGGGGCGTTTATCGAAGCTTTCTTT. Residues: CASSYSTGAFIEAFF.

The chain combines TRBV24-1 with TRBJ2-3, with 10 bases that match TRBD2. This CDR3 has 17 residues. Germline loops: CDR1 KGHDR, CDR2 SFDVKD. J gave up 2 bases and V 1 base, and 5 bases lay outside the gene matches. CDR3 bases: TGTGCCACCAGTGATTTCCGGACTAGCGGTGCCACAGATACGCAGTATTTT. Protein: CATSDFRTSGATDTQYF.

This clonotype was observed a handful of times. The rearrangement joins TRBV4-3 to TRBJ1-1; D not certain. This CDR3 spans 13 amino acids. V lost 0 bases to trimming and J lost 8 bases, with 10 bases between them. Germline loops: CDR1 LGHNA, CDR2 YSLEER. This CDR3 reads CASSQDSNREAFF. Here the CDR3 DNA reads TGCGCCAGCAGCCAAGATTCAAACAGAGAAGCTTTCTTT.

This clonotype was counted between two and nine times. The chain is built from TRBV9 and TRBJ2-1; 7 nucleotides align to TRBD2. The J segment lost 0 bases and the V segment lost 0 bases, leaving 9 bases of the junction unmatched. CDR3 size: 18 residues. The germline gives CDR1 SGDLS, CDR2 YYNGEE. The CDR3 DNA sequence: TGTGCCAGCAGCGTAGCGGCTAGCGGAGCTAGCTCCTACAATGAGCAGTTCTTC. Translation gives CASSVAASGASSYNEQFF. The complete variable domain, with remaining parts taken from reference TRBV9 and TRBJ2-1, reads DSGVTQTPKHLITATGQRVTLRCSPRSGDLSVYWYQQSLDQGLQFLIQYYNGEERAKGNILERFSAQQFPDLHSELNLSSLELGDSALYFCASSVAASGASSYNEQFFGPGTRLTVL.

This clonotype has only a few counts. CDR3 region: CASSVGGLPRDTQYF. Here the CDR3 DNA reads TGTGCCAGCAGCGTAGGGGGACTTCCCCGAGATACGCAGTATTTT. The V and J genes are TRBV9 and TRBJ2-3; perhaps TRBD2 as D (6 bases). Germline V CDR1 and CDR2: SGDLS, YYNGEE. The CDR3 has 15 residues. The ends were cut back, 0 bases at V and 5 bases at J, with 13 bases in the middle.

This clonotype was recorded many times. The chain combines TRBV4-3 with TRBJ2-7, with 8 bases lining up with TRBD1. This CDR3 comprises 16 residues. CDR1 LGHNA and CDR2 YSLEER come from the germline V gene. The V gene end was trimmed by 0 bases and the J gene end by 6 bases; junction bases not matched to a gene: 10. The DNA for the CDR3 is TGCGCCAGCAGCCAAGACAGGACAGGGAATATGGGCGAGCAGTACTTC. Translated, it gives CASSQDRTGNMGEQYF.

This chain uses TRBV12-3 or TRBV12-4 with TRBJ2-7; 7 positions agree with TRBD1. The CDR3 covers 15 residues. The V gene end was trimmed by 6 bases and the J gene end by 3 bases; junction bases not matched to a gene: 11. CDR3 amino acids: CASSTTGQVLYEQYF. CDR3 DNA sequence: TGTGCCAGCAGCACGACAGGGCAGGTCCTCTACGAGCAGTACTTC.

The chain uses TRBV4-1 and TRBJ2-5; 9 positions agree with TRBD2. The ends lost 0 bases at V and 1 base at J; junction bases unmatched: 3. CDR1 is MGHRA, CDR2 YSYEKL, per germline. CDR3 size: 16 residues. The CDR3 sequence is CASSQDLAGAQETQYF. The CDR3 bases are TGCGCCAGCAGCCAAGATTTAGCGGGGGCCCAAGAGACCCAGTACTTC.

This clonotype has ten or more counts. The chain uses TRBV5-6 and TRBJ2-5; D unclear. The germline V and J ends were trimmed by 0 bases and 3 bases, with 6 bases remaining between them. The CDR3 totals 13 residues. Germline lookup yields CDR1 SGHDT and CDR2 YYEEEE. The CDR3 here is CASSLDREETQYF. DNA for the CDR3: TGTGCCAGCAGCTTGGACCGAGAAGAGACCCAGTACTTC.

This clonotype was seen ten or more times. The chain joins TRBV3-1 to TRBJ2-7, with TRBD1 matching 8 bases. V lost 4 bases, J lost 6 bases, and 2 bases stayed unmatched. From germline, CDR1 is LGHDT and CDR2 YNNKEL (reference sequence). The CDR3 is made up of 12 amino acids. The CDR3 reads CASSLTGAEQYF. CDR3 DNA sequence: TGTGCCAGCAGCCTGACAGGGGCCGAGCAGTACTTC.

This rearrangement joins TRBV24-1 to TRBJ1-2, with D tentatively TRBD1 (5 bases). Trimming left V 5 bases short and J 5 bases short, with 23 bases between. The CDR3 has 17 residues. Per germline, CDR1 KGHDR and CDR2 SFDVKD. CDR3 sequence (DNA): TGTGCCACCAGTGCCGCTACTGTGGGGGACGGGGTATATGGCTACACCTTC. Amino acid sequence: CATSAATVGDGVYGYTF.

J is TRBJ2-1 and V is TRBV6-5; D gene ambiguous. CDR3 length: 12 amino acids. The germline V gene has CDR1 MNHEY and CDR2 SVGAGI. V was clipped by 9 bases and J by 9 bases, with 15 bases between them. CDR3 residues: CASFSRDSEQFF. As DNA, the CDR3 is TGTGCCAGTTTTTCGAGAGACTCTGAGCAGTTCTTC.

V is TRBV29-1 and J is TRBJ2-3; 8 bases agree with TRBD1. The trim removed 5 bases at V and 2 bases at J, leaving 9 bases unmatched. The CDR3 is made up of 15 amino acids. Germline values: CDR1 SQVTM, CDR2 ANQGSEA. Here the CDR3 DNA reads TGCAGCGTTCCGGACAGGGAGTGGGTCACAGATACGCAGTATTTT. Its translation is CSVPDREWVTDTQYF.

CDR3 in DNA: TGTGCCAGCTCTCGACAGGGGAGTACTTACGAGCAGTACTTC. Protein: CASSRQGSTYEQYF. The chain is built from TRBV18 and TRBJ2-7; 8 positions match TRBD1. This CDR3 region has 14 residues. CDR1 KGHSH and CDR2 LQKENI come from the germline V gene. J gave up 4 bases and V 6 bases, and 8 bases lay outside the gene matches.

This clonotype was observed a single time. V usage is TRBV4-1 and J usage is TRBJ2-2; tentative D call: TRBD1 (6 bases). CDR3 length: 15 amino acids. The germline V gene has CDR1 MGHRA and CDR2 YSYEKL. V lost 4 bases to trimming and J lost 6 bases, with 15 bases between them. CDR3 DNA sequence: TGCGCCAGCAGCCTACCTTCGACAGGACCCGGGGAGCTGTTTTTT. It translates to CASSLPSTGPGELFF.

In nucleotides, the CDR3 is TGTGCCAGCAGTCTTACTAGTCTCTACGAGCAGTACTTC. Encoded protein: CASSLTSLYEQYF. The chain joins TRBV27 to TRBJ2-7; a weak D match, TRBD2 (5 bases). V lost 5 bases and J 3 bases, leaving 11 bases between the germline ends. The germline gives CDR1 MNHEY, CDR2 SMNVEV (reference sequence). The CDR3 is made up of 13 amino acids.

This clonotype was counted a few times. This chain uses TRBV7-6 with TRBJ2-2, with TRBD2 identical over 8 bases. From germline, CDR1 is SGHVS and CDR2 FNYEAQ. The V gene end was trimmed by 2 bases and the J gene end by 3 bases; junction bases not matched to a gene: 5. This CDR3 has 16 amino acids. The CDR3 region is CASSLNSGEDTGELFF. CDR3 sequence (DNA): TGTGCCAGCAGCTTAAATAGCGGGGAGGACACCGGGGAGCTGTTTTTT.

The chain links TRBV29-1 to TRBJ2-5; D is ambiguous. V was trimmed by 4 bases and J by 7 bases, leaving 13 bases between them. This CDR3 has 12 residues. Germline CDR1 reads SQVTM; CDR2 reads ANQGSEA. CDR3 nucleotide sequence: TGCAGCGTTGTGTCTAACGAAGGGACCCAGTACTTC. Protein: CSVVSNEGTQYF.

This clonotype was observed a few times. The CDR3 DNA reads as TGCAGCGCCGTCGGGGGAAACTCCTACGAGCAGTACTTC. Protein sequence: CSAVGGNSYEQYF. This chain joins TRBV29-1 and TRBJ2-7; tentatively, D is TRBD2 (6 bases). V was cut by 7 bases and J by 0 bases, with 13 bases left in between. The CDR3 has 13 amino acids. Germline CDR1 is SQVTM and CDR2 is ANQGSEA.

This clonotype was counted only a few times. V usage is TRBV7-8 and J usage is TRBJ2-1; 14 bases map to TRBD2. V shed 5 bases and J 0 bases; nucleotides not matched to a gene: 12. From germline, CDR1 is SGHVS and CDR2 FQNEAQ. The CDR3 length is 20 residues. CDR3 coding DNA: TGTGCCAGCAGCAAACTACCGGGACTAGCGGGGGAGAGCTCCTACAATGAGCAGTTCTTC. This encodes CASSKLPGLAGESSYNEQFF.